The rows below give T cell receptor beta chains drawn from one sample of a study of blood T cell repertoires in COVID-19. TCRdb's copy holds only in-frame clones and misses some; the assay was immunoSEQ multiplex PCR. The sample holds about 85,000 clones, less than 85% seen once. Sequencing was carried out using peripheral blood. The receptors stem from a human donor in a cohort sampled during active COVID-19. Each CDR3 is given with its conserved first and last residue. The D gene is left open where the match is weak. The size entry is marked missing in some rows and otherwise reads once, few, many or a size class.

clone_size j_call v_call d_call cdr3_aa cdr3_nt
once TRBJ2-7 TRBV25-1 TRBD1 CASSEKLTGGRSYEQYF TGTGCCAGCAGTGAAAAGTTGACAGGGGGCAGGTCCTACGAGCAGTACTTC
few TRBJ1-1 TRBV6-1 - CASSEYRGGREAFF TGTGCCAGCAGTGAATATAGAGGGGGTAGGGAAGCTTTCTTT
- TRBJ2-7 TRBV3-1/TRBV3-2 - CASSQVQGVEQYF TGTGCCAGCAGCCAAGTTCAGGGTGTCGAGCAGTACTTC
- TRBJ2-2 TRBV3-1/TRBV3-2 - CASSQVQAWVGGELFF TGTGCCAGCAGCCAAGTCCAGGCATGGGTGGGCGGGGAGCTGTTTTTT
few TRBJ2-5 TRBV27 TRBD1 CASSFGGQFQETQYF TGTGCCAGCAGTTTTGGGGGACAGTTCCAAGAGACCCAGTACTTC
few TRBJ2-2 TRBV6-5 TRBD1 CASSYQTGTNTGELFF TGTGCCAGCAGTTACCAGACAGGGACGAACACCGGGGAGCTGTTTTTT
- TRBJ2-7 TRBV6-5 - CASSFNRDYEQYF TGTGCCAGCAGTTTCAACAGGGACTACGAGCAGTACTTC
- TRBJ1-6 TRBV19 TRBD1 CASSETGVPLHF TGTGCCAGTTCTGAGACAGGGGTTCCCCTCCACTTT
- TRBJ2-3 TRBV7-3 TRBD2 CASSTSGAFTDTQYF TGTGCCAGCAGTACTAGCGGGGCTTTTACAGATACGCAGTATTTT
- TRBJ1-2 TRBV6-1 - CASSEGRTGYTF TGTGCCAGCAGTGAGGGCAGAACCGGCTACACCTTC
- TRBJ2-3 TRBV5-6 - CASSSFQRIGSFAQYF TGTGCCAGCAGCTCCTTCCAGAGAATCGGGAGCTTCGCGCAGTATTTT
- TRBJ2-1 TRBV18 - CASSLKQGDEQFF TGTGCCAGCTCACTAAAACAGGGAGATGAGCAGTTCTTC
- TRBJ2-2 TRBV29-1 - CSVEAWAGNTGELFF TGCAGCGTTGAAGCCTGGGCGGGTAACACCGGGGAGCTGTTTTTT
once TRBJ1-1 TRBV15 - CATRTGSIVNTEAFF TGTGCCACCAGAACAGGGTCGATAGTGAACACTGAAGCTTTCTTT
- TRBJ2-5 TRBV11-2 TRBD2 CASSLLAGGQGETQYF TGTGCCAGCAGCTTATTAGCGGGGGGGCAGGGAGAGACCCAGTACTTC
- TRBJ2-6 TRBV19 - CASSPPRPGANVLTF TGTGCCAGTAGTCCCCCTAGGCCTGGGGCCAACGTCCTGACTTTC
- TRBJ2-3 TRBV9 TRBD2 CASSVGWGLAKSADTQYF TGTGCCAGCAGCGTAGGGTGGGGACTAGCTAAGAGTGCAGATACGCAGTATTTT
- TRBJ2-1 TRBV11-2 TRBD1 CASSLLRDREGKQFF TGTGCCAGCAGCTTACTCCGGGACAGGGAGGGGAAGCAGTTCTTC
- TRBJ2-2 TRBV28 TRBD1 CATQIGGLDTGELFF TGTGCCACCCAGATAGGGGGCTTGGACACCGGGGAGCTGTTTTTT
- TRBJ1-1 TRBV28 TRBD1 CASRDRGTEAFF TGTGCCAGCAGGGACAGGGGCACTGAAGCTTTCTTT
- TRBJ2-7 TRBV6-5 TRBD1 CASSTGQVYEQYF TGTGCCAGCAGCACGGGACAGGTCTACGAGCAGTACTTC
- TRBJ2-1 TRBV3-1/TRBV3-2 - CASSPQGISSSYNEQFF TGTGCCAGCAGCCCCCAGGGGATTTCGAGCTCCTACAATGAGCAGTTCTTC
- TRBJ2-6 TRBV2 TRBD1 CASRPLAGTAYSGANVLTF TGTGCCAGCAGACCCCTCGCTGGGACAGCATACTCTGGGGCCAACGTCCTGACTTTC
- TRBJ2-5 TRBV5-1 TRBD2 CASSLAGAGVYETQYF TGCGCCAGCAGCTTAGCGGGCGCGGGGGTATACGAGACCCAGTACTTC
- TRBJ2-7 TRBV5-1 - CASSSTGPYEQYF TGCGCCAGCAGCTCCACAGGCCCCTACGAGCAGTACTTC
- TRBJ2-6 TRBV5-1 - CASSLSLSGANVLTF TGCGCCAGCAGCTTGTCTCTCTCTGGGGCCAACGTCCTGACTTTC
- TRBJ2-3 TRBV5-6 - CASSLAGYTQYF TGTGCCAGCAGCTTGGCCGGGTATACGCAGTATTTT
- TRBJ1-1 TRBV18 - CASSPPSMNTEAFF TGTGCCAGCTCACCACCGTCCATGAACACTGAAGCTTTCTTT